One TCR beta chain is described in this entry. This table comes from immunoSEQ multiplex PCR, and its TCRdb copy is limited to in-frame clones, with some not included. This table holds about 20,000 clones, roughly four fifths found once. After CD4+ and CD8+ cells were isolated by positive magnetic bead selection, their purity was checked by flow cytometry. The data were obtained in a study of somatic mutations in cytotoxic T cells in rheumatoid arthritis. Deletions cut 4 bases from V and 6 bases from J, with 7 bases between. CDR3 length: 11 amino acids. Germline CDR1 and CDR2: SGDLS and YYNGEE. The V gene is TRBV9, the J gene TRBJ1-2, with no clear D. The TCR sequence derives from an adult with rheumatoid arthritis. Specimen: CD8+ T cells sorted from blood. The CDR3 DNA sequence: TGTGCCAGCAGCCCCTGGGATGGCTACACCTTC. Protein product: CASSPWDGYTF. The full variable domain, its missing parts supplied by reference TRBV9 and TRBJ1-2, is DSGVTQTPKHLITATGQRVTLRCSPRSGDLSVYWYQQSLDQGLQFLIQYYNGEERAKGNILERFSAQQFPDLHSELNLSSLELGDSALYFCASSPWDGYTFGSGTRLTVV.